The next 16 T cell receptor beta chains were all read from a single sample in a study of T cell responses to AZD1222 COVID-19 vaccine. The table came from immunoSEQ multiplex PCR; TCRdb's copy has only in-frame clones and leaves some out. Among 160,000 or so clones listed, just over 90% were seen once. The sample here was peripheral blood, taken 28 days after the second AZD1222 dose. All receptors come from an adult who received the AZD1222 COVID-19 vaccine.

This chain connects TRBV19 to TRBJ1-2; 9 nucleotides align to TRBD1. Germline values: CDR1 LNHDA, CDR2 SQIVND (reference sequence). Trimming removed 4 bases from V and 5 bases from J; junction bases left unmatched: 8. The CDR3 sequence is 15 residues long. The CDR3 is CASSNDGTGSYGYTF. The CDR3 bases are TGTGCCAGTAGTAATGACGGGACAGGGTCGTATGGCTACACCTTC.

The chain is built from TRBV29-1 and TRBJ1-1; D perhaps matches TRBD1 (5 bases). Germline values: CDR1 SQVTM, CDR2 ANQGSEA. The CDR3 runs 13 residues. Trimming shortened V by 3 bases and J by 2 bases, and 10 bases separated the two germline ends. CDR3 DNA sequence: TGCAGCGTTGAGAGGGGCTTCAACACTGAAGCTTTCTTT. Translated, it gives CSVERGFNTEAFF.

V usage is TRBV5-8 and J usage is TRBJ1-3, with 7 positions matching TRBD1. The trim removed 3 bases at V and 4 bases at J, leaving 7 bases unmatched. The CDR3 has 15 amino acids. In germline, CDR1 is SGHTS, CDR2 YDEGEE. The CDR3 sequence is CASSWNRGNGNTIYF. The CDR3, as DNA: TGTGCCAGCAGCTGGAACAGGGGTAACGGAAACACCATATATTTT.

In the case of this clone: The sample carries other DNA sequences with the same CDR3. The chain recombines TRBV7-9 with TRBJ1-3; 9 bases are shared with TRBD1. The length of the CDR3 is 13 residues. V was clipped by 4 bases and J by 8 bases; unmatched bases: 3. Germline CDR1 reads SEHNR; CDR2 reads FQNEAQ (reference sequence). The CDR3 here is CASSSQGADTIYF. In DNA, the CDR3 is TGTGCCAGCAGCTCACAGGGGGCGGACACCATATATTTT.

The chain combines TRBV2 with TRBJ1-2, with a possible D match to TRBD1 (5 bases). The germline V and J ends were trimmed by 3 bases and 5 bases, with 13 bases remaining between them. The CDR3 loop spans 14 amino acids. In germline, CDR1 is SNHLY, CDR2 FYNNEI. The chain's CDR3 is CASSEQGIEYGYTF. The CDR3 region has the DNA TGTGCCAGCAGTGAGCAGGGAATTGAGTATGGCTACACCTTC.

The V gene is TRBV30, the J gene TRBJ1-4; possibly TRBD1 for D (5 bases). V lost 5 bases to trimming and J lost 3 bases, with 13 bases between them. Germline V gives CDR1 GTSNPN, CDR2 SVGIG (reference sequence). The CDR3 is made up of 14 amino acids. Written as DNA, the CDR3 is TGTGCCTGGGGAACCGGGACCGCTAATGAAAAACTGTTTTTT. It codes for CAWGTGTANEKLFF.

The CDR3 nucleotides read TGTGCCAGCAGTGACCCCCGGCGGGGAGGGGATCAGCCCCAGCATTTT. Its translation is CASSDPRRGGDQPQHF. The V call is TRBV6-1, the J call TRBJ1-5; D may be TRBD1 (5 bases). With 3 bases removed from V and 5 bases from J, the gap between germline ends came to 17 bases. Germline V CDR1 and CDR2: MNHNS, SASEGT. The CDR3 consists of 16 residues.

This clone showed up just once. J is TRBJ2-1 and V is TRBV3-1 (or the pseudogene TRBV3-2), with TRBD2 as a possible D gene (5 bases). The ends were cut back, 4 bases at V and 6 bases at J, with 16 bases in the middle. Per germline, CDR1 LGHDT and CDR2 YNNKEL (reference sequence). This CDR3 region has 15 residues. This CDR3 reads CASSLLSSSGNEQFF. In DNA, the CDR3 is TGTGCCAGCAGCCTGCTCTCTAGCTCTGGCAATGAGCAGTTCTTC.

V gene TRBV2 combines with J gene TRBJ1-3; TRBD1 aligns across 10 bases. The V gene end was trimmed by 7 bases and the J gene end by 2 bases; junction bases not matched to a gene: 8. The CDR3 is 16 residues long. CDR1 SNHLY and CDR2 FYNNEI come from the germline V gene. DNA of the CDR3: TGTGCCAGCATTCCCCACGGGACAGGGGCTGGAAACACCATATATTTT. Its translation: CASIPHGTGAGNTIYF.

The V call is TRBV25-1, the J call TRBJ2-2; TRBD2 matches at 12 bases. The CDR3 has 16 residues. Germline loops: CDR1 MGHDK, CDR2 SYGVNS. J was trimmed by 4 bases and V by 5 bases; bases with no gene match: 5. CDR3 nucleotides: TGTGCCAGCAGTCCTTGGACTAGCGGGGTCACCGGGGAGCTGTTTTTT. Translation gives CASSPWTSGVTGELFF.

With respect to this clone: Other DNA sequences in this specimen translate into the identical CDR3. V usage is TRBV5-8 and J usage is TRBJ1-4, with unresolved D. The CDR3 has 15 amino acids. CDR1 is SGHTS and CDR2 is YDEGEE in the germline V gene. V shed 0 bases and J shed 0 bases, with 6 bases lying between them. DNA of the CDR3: TGTGCCAGCAGCTTGGGGAGTGCAACTAATGAAAAACTGTTTTTT. This translates into CASSLGSATNEKLFF.

The V call is TRBV6-5, the J call TRBJ1-1; TRBD1 matches at 7 bases. Germline trimming cut 2 bases from V and 7 bases from J; bases unmatched to any gene: 7. Germline values: CDR1 MNHEY, CDR2 SVGAGI. CDR3 length: 14 amino acids. CDR3 amino acids: CASSYGQGVGEAFF. The CDR3 nucleotides are TGTGCCAGCAGTTACGGCCAGGGGGTGGGTGAAGCTTTCTTT.

V usage is TRBV19 and J usage is TRBJ1-2; D unresolved. The V gene's germline CDR1 is LNHDA and CDR2 SQIVND (reference sequence). The ends were cut back, 4 bases at V and 4 bases at J, with 7 bases in the middle. This CDR3 contains 12 residues. CDR3 in DNA: TGTGCCAGTAGTAGGTCGACCTATGGCTACACCTTC. It specifies CASSRSTYGYTF.

The chain carries TRBV5-5 and TRBJ2-7; either TRBD1 or TRBD2 may supply D (5 bases each). Germline V gene data show CDR1 as SGHKS and CDR2 as YYEKEE (reference sequence). V lost 4 bases and J 4 bases, leaving 15 bases between the germline ends. This CDR3 region has 14 residues. Here the CDR3 DNA reads TGTGCCAGCAGCCCCGGGGCAGGCCAATACGAGCAGTACTTC. It codes for CASSPGAGQYEQYF.

The genes are TRBV5-1 and TRBJ1-6; D is unclear. CDR1 is SGHRS and CDR2 is YFSETQ in the germline V gene. V gave up 2 bases and J gave up 6 bases, with 9 bases separating them. CDR3 length: 14 amino acids. The CDR3 here is CASSFGRLNSPLHF. The CDR3 DNA sequence: TGCGCCAGCAGCTTCGGACGGCTTAATTCACCCCTCCACTTT.

V and J are TRBV9 and TRBJ1-5; tentative D call: TRBD1 (5 bases). Germline CDR1 SGDLS, CDR2 YYNGEE. There are 15 residues in the CDR3. The V end was cut by 0 bases, the J end by 5 bases, with 12 bases between. The CDR3 DNA follows: TGTGCCAGCAGCGTAGTTGCAGGGTCCGATCAGCCCCAGCATTTT. Translating gives CASSVVAGSDQPQHF.